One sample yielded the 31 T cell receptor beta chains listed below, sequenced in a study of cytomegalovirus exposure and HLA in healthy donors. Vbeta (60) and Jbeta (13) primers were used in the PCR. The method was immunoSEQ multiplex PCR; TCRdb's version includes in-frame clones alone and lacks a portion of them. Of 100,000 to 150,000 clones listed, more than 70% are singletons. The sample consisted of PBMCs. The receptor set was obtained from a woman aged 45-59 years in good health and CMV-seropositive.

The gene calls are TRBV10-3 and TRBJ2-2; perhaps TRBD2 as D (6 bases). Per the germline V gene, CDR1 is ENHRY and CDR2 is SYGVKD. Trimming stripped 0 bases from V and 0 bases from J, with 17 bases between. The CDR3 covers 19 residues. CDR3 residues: CAISESPFVAGPNTGELFF. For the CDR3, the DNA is TGTGCCATCAGTGAGTCCCCATTTGTGGCGGGACCGAACACCGGGGAGCTGTTTTTT.

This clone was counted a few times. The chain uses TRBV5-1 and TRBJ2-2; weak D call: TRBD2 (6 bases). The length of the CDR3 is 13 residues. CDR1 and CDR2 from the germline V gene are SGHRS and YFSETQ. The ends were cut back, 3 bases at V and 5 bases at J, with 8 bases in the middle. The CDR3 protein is CASSSRGTGELFF. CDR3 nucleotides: TGCGCCAGCAGCTCGCGGGGTACCGGGGAGCTGTTTTTT.

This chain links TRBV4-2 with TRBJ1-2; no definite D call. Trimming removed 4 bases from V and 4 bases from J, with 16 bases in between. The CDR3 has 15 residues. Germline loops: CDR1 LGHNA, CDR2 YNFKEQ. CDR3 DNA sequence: TGTGCCAGCAGCCTGAGGGTAAGGGCCCCCTATGGCTACACCTTC. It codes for CASSLRVRAPYGYTF.

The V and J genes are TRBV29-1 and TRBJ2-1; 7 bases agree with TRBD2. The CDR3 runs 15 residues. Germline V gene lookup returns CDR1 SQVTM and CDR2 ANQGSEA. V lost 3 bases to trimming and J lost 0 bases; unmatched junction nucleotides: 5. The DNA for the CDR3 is TGCAGCGTTGACCCAGCGGGGAGCTCCTACAATGAGCAGTTCTTC. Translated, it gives CSVDPAGSSYNEQFF.

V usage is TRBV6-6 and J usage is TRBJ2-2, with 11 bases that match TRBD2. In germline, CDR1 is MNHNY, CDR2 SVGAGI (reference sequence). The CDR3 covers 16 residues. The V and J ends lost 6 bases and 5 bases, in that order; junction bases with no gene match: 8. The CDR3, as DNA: TGTGCCAGCAGCCCGATAGCGGGAGGGCCTACCGGGGAGCTGTTTTTT. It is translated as CASSPIAGGPTGELFF.

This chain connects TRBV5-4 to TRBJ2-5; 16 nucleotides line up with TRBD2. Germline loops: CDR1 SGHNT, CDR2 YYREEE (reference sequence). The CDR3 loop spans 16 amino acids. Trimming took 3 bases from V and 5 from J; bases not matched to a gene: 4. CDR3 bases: TGTGCCAGCAGCTCGGGACTAGCGGGAGGGGGGGAGACCCAGTACTTC. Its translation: CASSSGLAGGGETQYF.

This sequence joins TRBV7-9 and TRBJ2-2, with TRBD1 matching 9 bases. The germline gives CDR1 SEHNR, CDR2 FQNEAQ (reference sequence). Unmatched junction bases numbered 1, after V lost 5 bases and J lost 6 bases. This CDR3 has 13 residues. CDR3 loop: CASSRQGAGELFF. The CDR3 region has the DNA TGTGCCAGCAGCCGACAGGGGGCCGGGGAGCTGTTTTTT.

In DNA form, the CDR3 reads TGTGCCTCGAATGGGGGGACAGTCCAAGAGACCCAGTACTTC. Residues: CASNGGTVQETQYF. This chain links TRBV19 with TRBJ2-5, with D perhaps matching TRBD1 (7 bases). Germline CDR1 reads LNHDA; CDR2 reads SQIVND (reference sequence). The CDR3 totals 14 residues. V lost 11 bases, J lost 1 base, and 17 bases lay in between.

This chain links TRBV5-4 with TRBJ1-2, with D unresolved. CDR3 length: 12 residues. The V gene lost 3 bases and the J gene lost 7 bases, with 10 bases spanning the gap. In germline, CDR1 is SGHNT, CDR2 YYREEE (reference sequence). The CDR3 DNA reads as TGTGCCAGCAGCTCCGGTCCCTTTGGCTACACCTTC. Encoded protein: CASSSGPFGYTF.

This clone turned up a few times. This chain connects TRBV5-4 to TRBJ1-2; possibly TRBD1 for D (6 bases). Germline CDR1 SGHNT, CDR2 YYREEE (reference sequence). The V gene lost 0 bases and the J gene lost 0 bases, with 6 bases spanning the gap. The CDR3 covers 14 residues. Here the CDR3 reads CASSLGTANYGYTF. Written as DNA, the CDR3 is TGTGCCAGCAGCTTGGGGACAGCTAACTATGGCTACACCTTC.

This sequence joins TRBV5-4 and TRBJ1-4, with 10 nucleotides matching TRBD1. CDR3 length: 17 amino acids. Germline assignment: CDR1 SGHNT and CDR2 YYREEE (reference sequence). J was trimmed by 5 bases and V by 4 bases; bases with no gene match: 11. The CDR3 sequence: CASSHQPQGQGNEKLFF. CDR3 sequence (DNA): TGTGCCAGCAGCCACCAACCGCAGGGACAGGGGAATGAAAAACTGTTTTTT. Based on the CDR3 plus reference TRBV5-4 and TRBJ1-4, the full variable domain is ETGVTQSPTHLIKTRGQQVTLRCSSQSGHNTVSWYQQALGQGPQFIFQYYREEENGRGNFPPRFSGLQFPNYSSELNVNALELDDSALYLCASSHQPQGQGNEKLFFGSGTQLSVL.

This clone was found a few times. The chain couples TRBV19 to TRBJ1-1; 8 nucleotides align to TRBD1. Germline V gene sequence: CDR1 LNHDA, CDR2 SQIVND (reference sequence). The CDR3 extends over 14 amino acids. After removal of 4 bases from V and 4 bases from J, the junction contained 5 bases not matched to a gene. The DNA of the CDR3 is TGTGCCAGTAGTACAGGGGGCCCGGGCACTGAAGCTTTCTTT. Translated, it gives CASSTGGPGTEAFF.

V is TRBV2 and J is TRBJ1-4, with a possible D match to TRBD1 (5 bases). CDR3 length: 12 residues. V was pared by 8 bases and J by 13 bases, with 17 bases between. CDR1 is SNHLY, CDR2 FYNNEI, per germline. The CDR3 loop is CASALRGDALFF. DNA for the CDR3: TGTGCCAGCGCCCTCCGGGGGGATGCACTGTTTTTT.

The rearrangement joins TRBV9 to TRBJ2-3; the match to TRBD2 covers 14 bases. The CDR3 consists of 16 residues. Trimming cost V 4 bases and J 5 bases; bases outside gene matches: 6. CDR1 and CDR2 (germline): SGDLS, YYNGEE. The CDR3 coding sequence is TGTGCCAGCAGCCCCGGGACTAGCGGGGGAAAAGATACGCAGTATTTT. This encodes CASSPGTSGGKDTQYF.

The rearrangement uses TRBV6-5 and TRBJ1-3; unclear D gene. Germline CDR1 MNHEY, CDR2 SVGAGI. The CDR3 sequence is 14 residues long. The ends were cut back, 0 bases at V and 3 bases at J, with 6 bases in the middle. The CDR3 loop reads CASSYSFGGNTIYF. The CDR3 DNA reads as TGTGCCAGCAGTTACTCGTTCGGTGGAAACACCATATATTTT.

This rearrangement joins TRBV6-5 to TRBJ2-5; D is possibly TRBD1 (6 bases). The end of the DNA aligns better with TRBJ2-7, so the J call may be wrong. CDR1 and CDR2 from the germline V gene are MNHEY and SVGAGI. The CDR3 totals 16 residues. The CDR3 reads CASSYSTGQGSYEQYF. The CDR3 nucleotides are TGTGCCAGCAGTTACTCGACGGGACAAGGCTCCTACGAGCAGTACTTC.

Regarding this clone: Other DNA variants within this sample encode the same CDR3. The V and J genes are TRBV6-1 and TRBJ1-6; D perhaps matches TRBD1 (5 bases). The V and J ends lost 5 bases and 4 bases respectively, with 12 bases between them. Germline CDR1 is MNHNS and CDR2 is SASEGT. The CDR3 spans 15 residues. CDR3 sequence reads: CASSPRTTYNSPLHF. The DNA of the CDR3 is TGTGCCAGCAGTCCCCGGACAACTTATAATTCACCCCTCCACTTT.

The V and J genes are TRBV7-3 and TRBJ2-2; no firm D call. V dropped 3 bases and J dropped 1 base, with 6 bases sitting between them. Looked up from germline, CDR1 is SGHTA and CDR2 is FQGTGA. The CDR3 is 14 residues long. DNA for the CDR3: TGTGCCAGCAGCTTGGAGAGGAACACCGGGGAGCTGTTTTTT. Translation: CASSLERNTGELFF.

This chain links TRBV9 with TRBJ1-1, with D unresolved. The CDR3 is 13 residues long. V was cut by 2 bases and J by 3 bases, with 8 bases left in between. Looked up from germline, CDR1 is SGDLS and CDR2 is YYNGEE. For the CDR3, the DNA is TGTGCCAGCAGCGTGGAGAGCCACACTGAAGCTTTCTTT. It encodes CASSVESHTEAFF.

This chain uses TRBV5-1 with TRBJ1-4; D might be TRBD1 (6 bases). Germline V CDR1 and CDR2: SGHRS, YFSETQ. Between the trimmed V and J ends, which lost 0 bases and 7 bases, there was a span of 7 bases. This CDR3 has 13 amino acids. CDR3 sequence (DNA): TGCGCCAGCAGCTTGGAGGGGGTTGAAAAACTGTTTTTT. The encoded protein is CASSLEGVEKLFF.

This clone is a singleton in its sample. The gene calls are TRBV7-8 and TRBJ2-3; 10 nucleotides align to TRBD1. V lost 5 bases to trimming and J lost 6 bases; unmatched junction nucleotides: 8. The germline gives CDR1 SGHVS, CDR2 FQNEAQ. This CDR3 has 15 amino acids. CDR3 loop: CASSPWGTGVDTQYF. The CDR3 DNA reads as TGTGCCAGCAGCCCATGGGGGACAGGGGTTGATACGCAGTATTTT.

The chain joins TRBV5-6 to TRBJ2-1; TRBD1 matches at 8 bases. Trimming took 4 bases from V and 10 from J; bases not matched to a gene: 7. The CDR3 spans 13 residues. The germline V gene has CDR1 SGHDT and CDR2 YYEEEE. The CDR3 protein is CASSPERQGEQFF. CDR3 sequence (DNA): TGTGCCAGCAGCCCCGAGAGACAGGGGGAGCAGTTCTTC. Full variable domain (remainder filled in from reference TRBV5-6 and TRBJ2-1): DAGVTQSPTHLIKTRGQQVTLRCSPKSGHDTVSWYQQALGQGPQFIFQYYEEEERQRGNFPDRFSGHQFPNYSSELNVNALLLGDSALYLCASSPERQGEQFFGPGTRLTVL.

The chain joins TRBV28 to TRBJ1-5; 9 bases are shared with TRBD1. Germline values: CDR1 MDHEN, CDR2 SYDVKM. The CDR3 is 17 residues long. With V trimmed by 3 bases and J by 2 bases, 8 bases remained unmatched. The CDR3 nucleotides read TGTGCCAGCAGTTTCGGGACAGGGAGATATGGCAATCAGCCCCAGCATTTT. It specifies CASSFGTGRYGNQPQHF.

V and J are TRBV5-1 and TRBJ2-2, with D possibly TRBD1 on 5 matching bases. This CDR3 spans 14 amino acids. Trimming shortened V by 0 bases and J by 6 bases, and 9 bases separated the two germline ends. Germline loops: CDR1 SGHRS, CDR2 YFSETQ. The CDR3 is CASSLVTGSGELFF. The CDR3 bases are TGCGCCAGCAGCTTGGTAACAGGATCCGGGGAGCTGTTTTTT.

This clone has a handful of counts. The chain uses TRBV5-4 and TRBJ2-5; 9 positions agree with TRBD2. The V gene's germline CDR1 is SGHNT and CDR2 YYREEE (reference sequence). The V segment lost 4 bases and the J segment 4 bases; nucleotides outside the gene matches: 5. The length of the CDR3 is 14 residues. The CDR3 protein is CASSPRGGGETQYF. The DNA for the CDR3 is TGTGCCAGCAGCCCGCGGGGGGGAGGAGAGACCCAGTACTTC.

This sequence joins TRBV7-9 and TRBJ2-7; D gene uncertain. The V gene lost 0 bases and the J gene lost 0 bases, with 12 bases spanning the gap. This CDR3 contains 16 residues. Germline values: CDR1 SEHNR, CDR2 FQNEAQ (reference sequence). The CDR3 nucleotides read TGTGCCAGCAGCTTAGCGCTTTCTGAGAGCTCCTACGAGCAGTACTTC. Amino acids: CASSLALSESSYEQYF.

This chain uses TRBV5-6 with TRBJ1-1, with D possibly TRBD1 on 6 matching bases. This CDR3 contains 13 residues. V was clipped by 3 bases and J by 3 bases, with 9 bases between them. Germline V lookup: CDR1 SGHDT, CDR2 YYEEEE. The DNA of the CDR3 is TGTGCCAGCAGCTGGGGGCGAGACACTGAAGCTTTCTTT. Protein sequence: CASSWGRDTEAFF. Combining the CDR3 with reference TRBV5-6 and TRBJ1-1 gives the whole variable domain DAGVTQSPTHLIKTRGQQVTLRCSPKSGHDTVSWYQQALGQGPQFIFQYYEEEERQRGNFPDRFSGHQFPNYSSELNVNALLLGDSALYLCASSWGRDTEAFFGQGTRLTVV.

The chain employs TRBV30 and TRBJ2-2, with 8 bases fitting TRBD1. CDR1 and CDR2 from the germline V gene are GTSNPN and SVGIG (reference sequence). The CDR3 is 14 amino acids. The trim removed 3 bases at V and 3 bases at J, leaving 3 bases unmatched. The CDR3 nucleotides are TGTGCCTGGAGAGAACAGGGGGACACCGGGGAGCTGTTTTTT. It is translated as CAWREQGDTGELFF.

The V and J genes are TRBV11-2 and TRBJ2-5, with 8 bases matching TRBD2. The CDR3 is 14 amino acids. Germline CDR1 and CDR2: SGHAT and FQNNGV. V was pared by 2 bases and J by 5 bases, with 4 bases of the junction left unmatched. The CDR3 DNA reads TGTGCCAGCAGCTTAAGCGGGGGAGGGGAGACCCAGTACTTC. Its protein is CASSLSGGGETQYF. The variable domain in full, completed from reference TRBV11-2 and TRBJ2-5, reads EAGVAQSPRYKIIEKRQSVAFWCNPISGHATLYWYQQILGQGPKLLIQFQNNGVVDDSQLPKDRFSAERLKGVDSTLKIQPAKLEDSAVYLCASSLSGGGETQYFGPGTRLLVL.

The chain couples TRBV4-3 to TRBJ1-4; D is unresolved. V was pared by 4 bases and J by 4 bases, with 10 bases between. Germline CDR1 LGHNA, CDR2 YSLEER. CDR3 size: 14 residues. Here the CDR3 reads CASSRGLGNEKLFF. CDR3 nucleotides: TGCGCCAGCAGCCGAGGGCTCGGTAATGAAAAACTGTTTTTT.

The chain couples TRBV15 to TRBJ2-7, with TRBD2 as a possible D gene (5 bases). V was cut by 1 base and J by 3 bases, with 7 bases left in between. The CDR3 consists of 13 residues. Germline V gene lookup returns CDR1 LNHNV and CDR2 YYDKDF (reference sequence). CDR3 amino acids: CATSRGTLYEQYF. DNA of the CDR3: TGTGCCACCAGCAGAGGGACTCTCTACGAGCAGTACTTC.